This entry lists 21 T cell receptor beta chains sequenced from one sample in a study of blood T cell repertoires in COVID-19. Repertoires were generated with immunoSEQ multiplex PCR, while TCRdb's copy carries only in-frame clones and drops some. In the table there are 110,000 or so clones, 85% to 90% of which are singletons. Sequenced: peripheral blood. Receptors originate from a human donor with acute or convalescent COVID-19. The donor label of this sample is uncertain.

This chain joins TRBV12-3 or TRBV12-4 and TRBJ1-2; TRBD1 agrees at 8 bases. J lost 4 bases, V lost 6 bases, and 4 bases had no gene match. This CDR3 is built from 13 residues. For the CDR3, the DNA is TGTGCCAGCAGGGACGGGACAGGCTATGGCTACACCTTC. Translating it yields CASRDGTGYGYTF.

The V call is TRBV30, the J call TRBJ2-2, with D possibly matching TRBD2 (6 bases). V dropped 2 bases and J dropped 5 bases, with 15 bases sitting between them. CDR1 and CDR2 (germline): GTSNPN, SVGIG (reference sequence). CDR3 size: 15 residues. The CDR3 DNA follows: TGTGCCTGGAGTAAAGGATTAGCGGATACCGGGGAGCTGTTTTTT. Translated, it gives CAWSKGLADTGELFF.

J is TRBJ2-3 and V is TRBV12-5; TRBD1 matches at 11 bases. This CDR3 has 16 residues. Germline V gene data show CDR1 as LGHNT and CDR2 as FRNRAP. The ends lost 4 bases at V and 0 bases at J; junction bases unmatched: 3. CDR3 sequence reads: CASGSGTGGSTDTQYF. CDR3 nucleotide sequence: TGTGCTAGTGGTTCGGGGACAGGGGGTAGCACAGATACGCAGTATTTT.

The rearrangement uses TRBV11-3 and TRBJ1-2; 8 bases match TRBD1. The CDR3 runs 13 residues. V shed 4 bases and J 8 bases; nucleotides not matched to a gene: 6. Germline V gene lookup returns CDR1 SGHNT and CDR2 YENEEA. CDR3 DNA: TGTGCCAGCAGCTACTCGGACAGGGTCGGCTACACCTTC. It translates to CASSYSDRVGYTF.

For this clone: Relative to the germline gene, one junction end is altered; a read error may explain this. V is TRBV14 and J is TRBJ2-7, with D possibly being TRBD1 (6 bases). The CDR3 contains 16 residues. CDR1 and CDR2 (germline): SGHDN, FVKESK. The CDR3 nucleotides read TGTGCCAGCAGCCAAGGGGGGTCTTCCACTCAGGGGCCCCCCAACTTC. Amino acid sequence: CASSQGGSSTQGPPNF.

DNA for the CDR3: TGTGCCAGCAGTTTGCCCGGGACAGGCTCCTACAATGAGCAGTTCTTC. It translates to CASSLPGTGSYNEQFF. The V gene is TRBV28, the J gene TRBJ2-1; 8 bases align to TRBD1. The CDR3 contains 16 residues. V shed 3 bases, J shed 0 bases, and the junction held 4 bases outside the gene matches. Germline values: CDR1 MDHEN, CDR2 SYDVKM.

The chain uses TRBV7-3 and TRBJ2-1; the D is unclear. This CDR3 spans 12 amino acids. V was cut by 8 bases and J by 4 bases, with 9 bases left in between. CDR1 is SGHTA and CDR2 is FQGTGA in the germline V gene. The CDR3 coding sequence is TGTGCCAGCGCCCCCTATTACAATGAGCAGTTCTTC. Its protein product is CASAPYYNEQFF. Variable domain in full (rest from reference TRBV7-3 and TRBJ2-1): GAGVSQTPSNKVTEKGKYVELRCDPISGHTALYWYRQSLGQGPEFLIYFQGTGAADDSGLPNDRFFAVRPEGSVSTLKIQRTERGDSAVYLCASAPYYNEQFFGPGTRLTVL.

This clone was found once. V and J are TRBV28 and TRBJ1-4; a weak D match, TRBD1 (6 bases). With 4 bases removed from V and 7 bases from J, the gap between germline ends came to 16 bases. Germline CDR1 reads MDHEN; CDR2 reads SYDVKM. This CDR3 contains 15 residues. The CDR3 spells CASSSLGRGGEKLFF. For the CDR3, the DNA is TGTGCCAGCAGTTCGCTGGGGAGGGGGGGTGAAAAACTGTTTTTT.

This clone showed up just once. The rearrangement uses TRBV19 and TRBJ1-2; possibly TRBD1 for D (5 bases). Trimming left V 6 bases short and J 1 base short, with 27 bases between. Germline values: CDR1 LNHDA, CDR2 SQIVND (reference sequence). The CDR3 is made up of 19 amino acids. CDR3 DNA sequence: TGTGCCAGTAGCCCAAAGGGGCACAAGGCCCAATTATTTAACTATGGCTACACCTTC. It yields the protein CASSPKGHKAQLFNYGYTF.

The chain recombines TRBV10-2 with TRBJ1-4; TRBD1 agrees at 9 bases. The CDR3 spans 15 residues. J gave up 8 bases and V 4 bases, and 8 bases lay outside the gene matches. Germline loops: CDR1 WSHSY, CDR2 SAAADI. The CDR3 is CASSASGTGQEKLFF. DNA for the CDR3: TGCGCCAGCAGTGCATCCGGGACAGGGCAGGAAAAACTGTTTTTT.

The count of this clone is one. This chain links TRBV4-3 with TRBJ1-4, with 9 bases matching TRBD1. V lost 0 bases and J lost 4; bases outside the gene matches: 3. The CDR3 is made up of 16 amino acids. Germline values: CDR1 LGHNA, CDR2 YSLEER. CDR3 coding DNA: TGCGCCAGCAGCCAAGATCGGACAGGGGTTAATGAAAAACTGTTTTTT. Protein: CASSQDRTGVNEKLFF.

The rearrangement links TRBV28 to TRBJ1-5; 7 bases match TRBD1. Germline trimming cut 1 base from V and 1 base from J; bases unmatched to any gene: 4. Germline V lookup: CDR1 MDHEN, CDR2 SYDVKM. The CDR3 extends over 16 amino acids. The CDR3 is CASSLSRTGSNQPQHF. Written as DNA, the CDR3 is TGTGCCAGCAGTTTATCGAGGACAGGAAGCAATCAGCCCCAGCATTTT.

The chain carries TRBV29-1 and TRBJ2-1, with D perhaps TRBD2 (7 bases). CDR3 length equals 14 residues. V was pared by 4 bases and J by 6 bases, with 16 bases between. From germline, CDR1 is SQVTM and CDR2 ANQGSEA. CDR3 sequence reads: CSVARGASFNEQFF. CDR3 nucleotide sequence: TGCAGCGTTGCTCGGGGGGCGTCTTTCAATGAGCAGTTCTTC.

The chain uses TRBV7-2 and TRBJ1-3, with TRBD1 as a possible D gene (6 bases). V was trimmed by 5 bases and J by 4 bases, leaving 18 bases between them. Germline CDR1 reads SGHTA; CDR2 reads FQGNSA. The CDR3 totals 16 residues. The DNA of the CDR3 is TGTGCCAGCAGCCGCAGCCTAGGGGGAATGGGAAACACCATATATTTT. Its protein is CASSRSLGGMGNTIYF. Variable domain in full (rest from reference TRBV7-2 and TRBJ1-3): GAGVSQSPSNKVTEKGKDVELRCDPISGHTALYWYRQSLGQGLEFLIYFQGNSAPDKSGLPSDRFSAERTGGSVSTLTIQRTQQEDSAVYLCASSRSLGGMGNTIYFGEGSWLTVV.

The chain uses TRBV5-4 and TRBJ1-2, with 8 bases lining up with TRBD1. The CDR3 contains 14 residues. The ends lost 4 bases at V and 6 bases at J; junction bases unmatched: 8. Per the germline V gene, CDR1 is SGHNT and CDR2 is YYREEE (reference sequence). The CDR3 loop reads CASSRDRGLDGYTF. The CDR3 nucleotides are TGTGCCAGCAGCCGCGACAGGGGATTAGATGGCTACACCTTC.

The CDR3 coding sequence is TGTGCCAGCAGTCCCGGACAGATACAAGAGACCCAGTACTTC. This gives the protein CASSPGQIQETQYF. This chain joins TRBV28 and TRBJ2-5; perhaps TRBD1 as D (6 bases). Looked up from germline, CDR1 is MDHEN and CDR2 is SYDVKM. V lost 5 bases and J lost 2, with 12 bases in between. The CDR3 loop spans 14 amino acids.

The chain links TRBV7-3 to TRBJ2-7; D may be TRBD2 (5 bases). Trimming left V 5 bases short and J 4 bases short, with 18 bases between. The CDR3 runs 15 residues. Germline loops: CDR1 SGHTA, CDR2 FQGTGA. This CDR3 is CASSPEGSDRYEQYF. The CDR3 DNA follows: TGTGCCAGCAGCCCCGAGGGCAGCGATAGGTACGAGCAGTACTTC. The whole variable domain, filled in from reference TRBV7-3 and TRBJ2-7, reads GAGVSQTPSNKVTEKGKYVELRCDPISGHTALYWYRQSLGQGPEFLIYFQGTGAADDSGLPNDRFFAVRPEGSVSTLKIQRTERGDSAVYLCASSPEGSDRYEQYFGPGTRLTVT.

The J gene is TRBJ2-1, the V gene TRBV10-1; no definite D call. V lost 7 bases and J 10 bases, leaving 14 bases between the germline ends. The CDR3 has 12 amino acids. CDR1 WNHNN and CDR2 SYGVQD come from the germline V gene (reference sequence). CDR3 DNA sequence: TGCGCCAGCAACCACCCCCCAGTAGAGCAGTTCTTC. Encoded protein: CASNHPPVEQFF.

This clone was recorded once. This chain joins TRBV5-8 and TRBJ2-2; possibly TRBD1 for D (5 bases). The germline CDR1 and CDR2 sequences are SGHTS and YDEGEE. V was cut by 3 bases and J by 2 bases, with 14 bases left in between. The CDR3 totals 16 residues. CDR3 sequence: CASSSWTRTNTGELFF. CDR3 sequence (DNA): TGTGCCAGCAGCTCATGGACAAGAACTAACACCGGGGAGCTGTTTTTT.

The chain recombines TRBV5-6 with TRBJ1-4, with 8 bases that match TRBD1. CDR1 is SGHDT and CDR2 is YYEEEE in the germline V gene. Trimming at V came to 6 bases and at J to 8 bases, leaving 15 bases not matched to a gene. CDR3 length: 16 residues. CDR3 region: CASTILQGERTEKLFF. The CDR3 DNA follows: TGTGCCAGCACCATCCTACAGGGGGAACGGACCGAAAAACTGTTTTTT.

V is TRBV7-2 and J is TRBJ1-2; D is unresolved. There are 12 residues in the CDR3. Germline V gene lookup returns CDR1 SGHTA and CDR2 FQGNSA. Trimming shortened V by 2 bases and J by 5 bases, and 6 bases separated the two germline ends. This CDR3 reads CASSLMSYGYTF. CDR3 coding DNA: TGTGCCAGCAGCTTAATGAGTTATGGCTACACCTTC. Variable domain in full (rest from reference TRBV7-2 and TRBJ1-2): GAGVSQSPSNKVTEKGKDVELRCDPISGHTALYWYRQSLGQGLEFLIYFQGNSAPDKSGLPSDRFSAERTGGSVSTLTIQRTQQEDSAVYLCASSLMSYGYTFGSGTRLTVV.